This T cell receptor (beta chain) was sequenced during a study of T cell changes during pregnancy in multiple sclerosis. This CDR3 comprises 19 residues. Germline trimming cut 1 base from V and 3 bases from J; bases unmatched to any gene: 14. Germline CDR1 reads LGHNA; CDR2 reads YSLEER. The protocol was immunoSEQ multiplex PCR, while the TCRdb copy is restricted to in-frame clones and leaves out a portion. Of 85,000 to 100,000 clones listed, about 92% were seen once; the top ten hold 2% to 2.5%. This receptor was obtained from a female donor with multiple sclerosis, enrolled in a pregnancy study. The source was peripheral blood, collected after pregnancy. The rearrangement uses TRBV4-3 and TRBJ1-4; 7 nucleotides agree with TRBD1. The CDR3 spells CASSQAKGGAGGSNEKLFF. Here the CDR3 DNA reads TGCGCCAGCAGCCAAGCCAAGGGTGGGGCAGGGGGTTCTAATGAAAAACTGTTTTTT.